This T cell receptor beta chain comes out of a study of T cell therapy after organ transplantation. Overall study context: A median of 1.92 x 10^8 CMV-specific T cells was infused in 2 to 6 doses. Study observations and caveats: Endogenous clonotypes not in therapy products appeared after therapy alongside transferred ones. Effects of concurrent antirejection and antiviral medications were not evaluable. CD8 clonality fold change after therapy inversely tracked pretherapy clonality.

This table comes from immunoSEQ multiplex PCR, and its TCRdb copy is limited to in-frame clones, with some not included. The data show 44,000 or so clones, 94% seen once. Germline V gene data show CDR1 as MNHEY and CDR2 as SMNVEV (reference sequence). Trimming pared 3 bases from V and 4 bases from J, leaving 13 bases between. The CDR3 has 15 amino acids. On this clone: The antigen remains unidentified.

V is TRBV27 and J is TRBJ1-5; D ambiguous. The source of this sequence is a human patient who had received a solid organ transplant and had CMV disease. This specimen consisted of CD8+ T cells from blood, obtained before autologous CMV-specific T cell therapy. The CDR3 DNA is TGTGCCAGCAGTTTGTGGCAGAGCCCAAATCAGCCCCAGCATTTT. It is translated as CASSLWQSPNQPQHF.